This TCR beta chain comes out of a study of T cells after posttransplantation cyclophosphamide. On the day of bone marrow donation, the related graft donor provided peripheral blood. Findings and caveats of the study: Skin or GI-infiltrating T cells shared few TRB sequences with blood. Later blood repertoires were often dominated by clones from the donor CD8+ memory compartment. Recipient CMV seropositivity and CMV reactivation strongly tracked TRB clonality.

The V gene's germline CDR1 is SGHRS and CDR2 YFSETQ. The CDR3 loop spans 14 amino acids. The ends lost 2 bases at V and 9 bases at J; junction bases unmatched: 3. This clone has just one count. Its antigen is unidentified. Repertoires were generated with immunoSEQ multiplex PCR, while TCRdb's copy carries only in-frame clones and drops some. The table lists tens of thousands of clones, roughly nine tenths of them singletons. The rearrangement joins TRBV5-1 to TRBJ1-6; 9 nucleotides agree with TRBD1. The TCR sequence derives from a woman aged 45-65 years in good health and a related stem cell transplant donor. Specimen: PBMCs. Here the CDR3 DNA reads TGCGCCAGCAGCTTCCGGGACAGGGCTTCACCCCTCCACTTT. Translating gives CASSFRDRASPLHF.